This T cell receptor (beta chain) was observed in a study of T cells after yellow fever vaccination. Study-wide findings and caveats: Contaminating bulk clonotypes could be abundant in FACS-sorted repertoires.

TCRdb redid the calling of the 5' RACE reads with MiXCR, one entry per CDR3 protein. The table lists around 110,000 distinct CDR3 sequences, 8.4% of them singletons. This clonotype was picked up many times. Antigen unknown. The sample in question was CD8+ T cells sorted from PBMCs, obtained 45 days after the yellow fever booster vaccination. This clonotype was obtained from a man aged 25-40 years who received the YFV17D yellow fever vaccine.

CDR3 in amino acids: CASSQGGRNDEQFF. Here the CDR3 DNA reads TGCGCCAGCAGCCAAGGCGGGAGGAATGATGAGCAGTTCTTC. The chain has TRBV4-3 and TRBJ2-1; 8 nucleotides align to TRBD2. The CDR3 sequence is 14 residues long. Germline CDR1 reads LGHNA; CDR2 reads YSLEER. V was clipped by 1 base and J by 8 bases; unmatched bases: 4.